The sequence of this T cell receptor (beta chain) was determined in a study of graft-versus-host responses after intestinal transplantation. Study-level information: For around 3 years after anti-thymocyte globulin induction, all recipients took tacrolimus and steroids.

From germline, CDR1 is SGHRS and CDR2 YFSETQ. V was pared by 0 bases and J by 7 bases, with 4 bases of the junction left unmatched. The CDR3 is 14 residues long. Study-level results: Marrow from the recipient contained GvH clones, some of which had appeared first in ileum or blood.

A note on this clone: Its antigen is undetermined.

Generated by immunoSEQ multiplex PCR, the TCRdb table keeps only in-frame clones and is missing some. The sample carries 95,000 to 100,000 clones, approximately 85% recorded once. The input for sequencing was PBMCs, taken 255 days after intestinal transplant. The chain recombines TRBV5-1 with TRBJ2-3; the match to TRBD1 covers 8 bases. This TCR came from a human patient who received an intestinal transplant, so some T cells may come from the graft donor. The CDR3 sequence is CASSLGQGANTQYF. In DNA form, the CDR3 reads TGCGCCAGCAGCTTGGGGCAGGGGGCAAATACGCAGTATTTT. The entire variable domain, with the rest obtained from reference TRBV5-1 and TRBJ2-3, is as follows: KAGVTQTPRYLIKTRGQQVTLSCSPISGHRSVSWYQQTPGQGLQFLFEYFSETQRNKGNFPGRFSGRQFSNSRSEMNVSTLELGDSALYLCASSLGQGANTQYFGPGTRLTVL.